This TCR beta chain appears in the sequencing data of a study of T cell repertoires in cytomegalovirus infection. Study in general: Both CMV infection and a matching HLA type were indicated by public TCR beta signatures.

TCRdb processed the reads anew with MiXCR; each CDR3 protein has one entry. The sample shows 570,000 or so distinct CDR3 sequences, about 40% of them seen only once. With respect to this clonotype: Its antigen remains unknown.

Trimming removed 1 base from V and 10 bases from J, with 15 bases in between. CDR1 is SGHKS, CDR2 YYEKEE, per germline (reference sequence). The length of the CDR3 is 15 residues. Study-wide points: HLA-C-restricted, CMV-specific TCR beta clonotypes were dominant ex vivo. Using cumulative public TCR beta family frequency, the authors identified those who carried CMV together with the relevant HLA.

The TCR comes from a human donor in good health (CMV status not recorded). Some clones in this sample may be carry-over from other donors' samples. The chain has TRBV5-5 and TRBJ1-6; tentative D call: TRBD1 (5 bases). This specimen was cultured PBMCs, taken from culture after CMV antigen stimulation. CDR3 sequence: CASSLRGPFLSPLHF. Here the CDR3 DNA reads TGTGCCAGCAGCTTGCGGGGCCCCTTTTTATCACCCCTCCACTTT.